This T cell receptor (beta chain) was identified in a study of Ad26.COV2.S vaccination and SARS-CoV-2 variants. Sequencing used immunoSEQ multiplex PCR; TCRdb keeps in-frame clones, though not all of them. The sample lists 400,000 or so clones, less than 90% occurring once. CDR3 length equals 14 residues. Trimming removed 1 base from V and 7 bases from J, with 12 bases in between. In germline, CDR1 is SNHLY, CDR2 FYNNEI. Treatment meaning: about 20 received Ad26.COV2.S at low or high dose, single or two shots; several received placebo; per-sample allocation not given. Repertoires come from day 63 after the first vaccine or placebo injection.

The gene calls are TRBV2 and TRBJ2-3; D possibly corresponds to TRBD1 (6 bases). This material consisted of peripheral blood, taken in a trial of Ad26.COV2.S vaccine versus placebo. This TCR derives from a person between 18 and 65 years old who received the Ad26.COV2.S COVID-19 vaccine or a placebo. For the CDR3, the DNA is TGTGCCAGCAGTGAAGAAACAGGGAAGTATACGCAGTATTTT. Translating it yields CASSEETGKYTQYF.